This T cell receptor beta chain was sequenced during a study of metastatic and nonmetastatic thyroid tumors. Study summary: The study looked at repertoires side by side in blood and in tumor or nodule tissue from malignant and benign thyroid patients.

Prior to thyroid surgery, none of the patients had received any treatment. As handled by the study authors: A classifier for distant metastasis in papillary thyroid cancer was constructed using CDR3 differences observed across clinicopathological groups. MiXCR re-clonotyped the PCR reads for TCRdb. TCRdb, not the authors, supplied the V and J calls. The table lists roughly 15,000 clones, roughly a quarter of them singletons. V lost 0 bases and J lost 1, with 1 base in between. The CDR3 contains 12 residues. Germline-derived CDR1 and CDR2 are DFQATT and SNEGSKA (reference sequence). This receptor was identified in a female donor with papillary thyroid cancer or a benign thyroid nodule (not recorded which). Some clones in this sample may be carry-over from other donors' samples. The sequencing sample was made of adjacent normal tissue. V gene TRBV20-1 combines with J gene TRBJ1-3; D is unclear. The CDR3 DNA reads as TGCAGTGCTAGAGAGTCTGGAAACACCATATATTTT. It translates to CSARESGNTIYF.